What follows describes a single TCR beta chain. Its antigen is unknown. No much larger clone exists at a distance of one base, and base qualities are not known. The data originate from a study of T cell changes during pregnancy in multiple sclerosis (dated by TCRdb to between 2017 and 2020). Regarding the study in general: Changes in the T cell repertoire over the course of pregnancy were examined in this study in women with multiple sclerosis.

The protocol used for the library was the immunoSEQ multiplex PCR assay. TCRdb obtained this table from immuneACCESS and retained in-frame rearrangements with V and J assigned. These tables miss some clones; where compared with another copy, unresolved V genes account for less than half of the shortfall, and the remainder is unexplained. For this sample the table gives roughly 60,000 clones, of which just under 90% were detected only once. The ten biggest clones cover approximately 0.58% of the sample. The CDR3 sequence holds 13 residues, the cysteine and phenylalanine included. CDR3 DNA is the only sequence kept; it has 39 bases, read in frame from the first base. Trimming costs V 4 bases and J 5 bases, and their ends lie 12 bases apart. Taken from the germline V gene, the CDR1 and CDR2 loops are SQVTM and ANQGSEA.

The sequence derives from a female donor with multiple sclerosis, enrolled in a pregnancy study. The chain uses TRBV29-1 and TRBJ2-1, with a tentative D gene TRBD1 over 5 matching bases. Sequencing was performed on CD4+ T cells from peripheral blood mononuclear cells, taken in the first trimester of pregnancy. The CDR3 protein is CSVVGRVHNEQFF. In nucleotide form, the sequence is TGCAGCGTTGTGGGCAGGGTCCACAATGAGCAGTTCTTC.